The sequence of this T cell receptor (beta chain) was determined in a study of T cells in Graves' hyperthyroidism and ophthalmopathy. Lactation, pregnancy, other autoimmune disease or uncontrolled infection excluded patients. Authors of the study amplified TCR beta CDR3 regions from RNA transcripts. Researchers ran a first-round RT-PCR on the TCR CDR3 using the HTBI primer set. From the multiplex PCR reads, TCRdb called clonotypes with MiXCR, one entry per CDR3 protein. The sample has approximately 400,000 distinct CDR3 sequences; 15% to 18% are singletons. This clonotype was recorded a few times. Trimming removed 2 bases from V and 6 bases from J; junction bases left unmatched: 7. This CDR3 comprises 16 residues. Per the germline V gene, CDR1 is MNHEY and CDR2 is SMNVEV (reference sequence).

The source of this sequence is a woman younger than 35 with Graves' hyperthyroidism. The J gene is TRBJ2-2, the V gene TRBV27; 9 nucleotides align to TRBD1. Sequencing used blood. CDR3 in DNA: TGTGCCAGCAGTTTAGTGGGACAGGGAATCCCCGGGGAGCTGTTTTTT. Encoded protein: CASSLVGQGIPGELFF.